The sequence of this T cell receptor (beta chain) was determined in a study of monozygotic twins with inflammatory bowel disease. A word on this clonotype: Its antigen is unknown.

This CDR3 spans 13 amino acids. Germline V gives CDR1 LGHNA, CDR2 YSLEER. Broader study findings: Since immunosuppressive treatments differed, patient repertoires may have gained added variability.

Eight separate reactions per sample yielded the cDNA. After re-calling the 5' RACE reads, TCRdb lists one entry per CDR3 protein, DNA absent. The sample holds more than 300,000 distinct CDR3 sequences. This TCR came from a human donor with ulcerative colitis or Crohn's disease, or a healthy co-twin of an affected twin (not recorded which). This chain joins TRBV4-3 and TRBJ2-7. Sample: blood. The CDR3 loop reads CASSQSPFYEQYF.